The 6 T cell receptor beta chains in this list originate from one sample, sequenced in a study of OX40 agonist ivuxolimab in advanced cancers. The data were produced by immunoSEQ multiplex PCR, yet TCRdb's version contains in-frame clones alone and is incomplete. The sample lists tens of thousands of clones, about 91% occurring once. Material: CD4+ or CD8+ T cells sorted from blood, obtained in a trial of the OX40 agonist ivuxolimab. These receptors originate from an adult with an advanced solid tumor such as melanoma, head and neck, liver or kidney cancer.

The V and J genes are TRBV7-9 and TRBJ2-3; D is uncertain. Germline V gives CDR1 SEHNR, CDR2 FQNEAQ (reference sequence). The length of the CDR3 is 13 residues. Trimming pared 5 bases from V and 6 bases from J, leaving 12 bases between. The CDR3 is CASSAGSLDTQYF. CDR3 bases: TGTGCCAGCAGCGCCGGGTCCTTGGATACGCAGTATTTT.

The genes are TRBV13 and TRBJ2-7, with D perhaps matching TRBD2 (6 bases). The V gene's germline CDR1 is PRHDT and CDR2 FYEKMQ (reference sequence). V was clipped by 2 bases and J by 1 base, with 9 bases between them. The CDR3 extends over 14 amino acids. The CDR3 DNA follows: TGTGCCAGCAGCTTATTCGGGACTTCCTACGAGCAGTACTTC. Amino acids: CASSLFGTSYEQYF.

The gene calls are TRBV7-3 and TRBJ1-1; D uncertain. The CDR3 spans 14 residues. With 2 bases removed from V and 1 base from J, the gap between germline ends came to 8 bases. Looked up from germline, CDR1 is SGHTA and CDR2 is FQGTGA. The CDR3 loop reads CASSLYAGNTEAFF. CDR3 DNA sequence: TGTGCCAGCAGCTTATACGCAGGGAACACTGAAGCTTTCTTT.

This chain uses TRBV27 with TRBJ2-6, with no clear D. Trimming stripped 4 bases from V and 0 bases from J, with 7 bases between. The CDR3 length is 15 residues. The germline V gene encodes CDR1 MNHEY and CDR2 SMNVEV (reference sequence). CDR3 DNA sequence: TGTGCCAGCAGTTCTTCAAGCTCTGGGGCCAACGTCCTGACTTTC. As protein: CASSSSSSGANVLTF.

This clone was found once. This rearrangement joins TRBV14 to TRBJ1-1, with TRBD1 matching over 7 bases. The CDR3 loop spans 18 amino acids. Germline V gives CDR1 SGHDN, CDR2 FVKESK. V was clipped by 0 bases and J by 7 bases; unmatched bases: 17. CDR3 sequence: CASSQDPAPVQRGREAFF. CDR3 nucleotides: TGTGCCAGCAGCCAAGACCCAGCCCCGGTCCAGAGGGGGCGTGAAGCTTTCTTT.

The chain recombines TRBV7-7 with TRBJ2-1; D gene unclear. This CDR3 is 14 amino acids long. Germline-derived CDR1 and CDR2 are SSHAT and FNYEAQ (reference sequence). Trimming removed 0 bases at V and 4 bases at J, with 7 bases between. The DNA of the CDR3 is TGTGCCAGCAGCTTAGCGGGAAGTTACAATGAGCAGTTCTTC. This codes for CASSLAGSYNEQFF.